The rows below give T cell receptor beta chains drawn from one sample of a study of T cell repertoires in cytomegalovirus infection. Each CDR3 protein is one row after TCRdb ran MiXCR on the reads. The data hold 170,000 or so distinct CDR3 sequences, with approximately 14% observed a single time. Sequences were obtained from PBMCs. The source is a human donor in good health (CMV status not recorded). Some clones in this sample may be carry-over from other donors' samples. CDR3s include the opening cysteine and the closing phenylalanine or tryptophan. A D gene is named only where the DNA matches it firmly. Size values are once, few and many counts, or a class for expanded clones, and some rows have none.

J gene | clone size | D gene | V gene | CDR3 protein | CDR3 DNA
TRBJ1-4 | NA | NA | TRBV20-1 | CSASGRGNEKLFF | TGCAGTGCTTCAGGCCGGGGTAATGAAAAACTGTTTTTT
TRBJ2-5 | few | TRBD1 | TRBV2 | CASSESVGQGPETQYF | TGTGCCAGCAGTGAGTCGGTGGGACAGGGACCAGAGACCCAGTACTTC
TRBJ1-1 | NA | TRBD1 | TRBV20-1 | CSARYGTGMNTEAFF | TGCAGTGCTAGATATGGGACAGGTATGAACACTGAAGCTTTCTTT
TRBJ2-1 | many | TRBD1 | TRBV7-6 | CASSLSGTGSYNEQFF | TGTGCCAGCAGCTTAAGCGGGACAGGGTCCTACAATGAGCAGTTCTTC
TRBJ2-7 | many | NA | TRBV7-6 | CASSLDLGAVYEQYF | TGTGCCAGCAGCTTGGACCTAGGGGCGGTCTACGAGCAGTACTTC
TRBJ2-4 | many | NA | TRBV7-2 | CASSPTILAKNIQYF | TGTGCCAGCAGCCCAACCATTCTAGCCAAAAACATTCAGTACTTC
TRBJ2-3 | few | TRBD2 | TRBV27 | CASSPGLAGGPDTQYF | TGTGCCAGCAGTCCCGGACTAGCGGGGGGCCCAGATACGCAGTATTTT
TRBJ2-3 | many | NA | TRBV10-2 | CASSEPGLPADTQYF | TGCGCCAGCAGTGAGCCGGGACTCCCGGCAGATACGCAGTATTTT
TRBJ1-1 | many | NA | TRBV7-2 | CASSLALGNTEAFF | TGTGCCAGCAGCTTAGCGCTAGGGAACACTGAAGCTTTCTTT
TRBJ2-3 | few | NA | TRBV20-1 | CSARDRGKDTQYF | TGCAGTGCTAGAGATCGGGGCAAGGATACGCAGTATTTT
TRBJ2-7 | NA | NA | TRBV7-9 | CASSLAGKGEQYF | TGTGCCAGCAGCTTAGCTGGCAAAGGCGAGCAGTACTTC
TRBJ2-2 | many | TRBD2 | TRBV29-1 | CSVKRGAVGELFF | TGCAGCGTTAAGCGGGGGGCCGTCGGGGAGCTGTTTTTT
TRBJ2-7 | NA | NA | TRBV7-9 | CASSSGHAYEQYF | TGTGCCAGCAGTTCGGGACATGCCTACGAGCAGTACTTC
TRBJ2-7 | NA | TRBD2 | TRBV6-2/TRBV6-3 | CASRPRTSAYEQYF | TGTGCCAGCAGACCGAGAACTAGCGCTTACGAGCAGTACTTC
TRBJ2-1 | NA | NA | TRBV7-3 | CASSLSSRQEQFF | TGTGCCAGCAGCTTAAGTTCGCGGCAAGAGCAGTTCTTC
TRBJ1-1 | many | TRBD1 | TRBV5-1 | CASSWGGDRVTNTEAFF | TGCGCCAGCAGCTGGGGGGGGGACAGGGTGACGAACACTGAAGCTTTCTTT
TRBJ2-7 | NA | NA | TRBV6-2/TRBV6-3 | CASSYSHEQYF | TGTGCCAGCAGTTACTCCCACGAGCAGTACTTC
TRBJ1-1 | NA | NA | TRBV19 | CASSMWLNTEAFF | TGTGCCAGTAGTATGTGGTTGAACACTGAAGCTTTCTTT
TRBJ1-6 | many | NA | TRBV7-8 | CASSLEEGTYNSPLHF | TGTGCCAGCAGCTTAGAGGAGGGCACCTATAATTCACCCCTCCACTTT
TRBJ2-1 | many | NA | TRBV2 | CASSEGGGPYNEQFF | TGTGCCAGCAGTGAAGGGGGCGGACCCTACAATGAGCAGTTCTTC
TRBJ2-5 | many | NA | TRBV7-8 | CASSLAGTSLRETQYF | TGTGCCAGCAGCTTAGCCGGGACATCCCTCCGGGAGACCCAGTACTTC
TRBJ1-1 | NA | NA | TRBV28 | CASSVNSFPMNTEAFF | TGTGCCAGCAGTGTAAACAGCTTCCCTATGAACACTGAAGCTTTCTTT
TRBJ1-1 | many | NA | TRBV7-8 | CASSLAGTMNTEAFF | TGTGCCAGCAGCTTAGCAGGGACAATGAACACTGAAGCTTTCTTT
TRBJ2-5 | many | TRBD1 | TRBV7-9 | CASSSDRVGETQYF | TGTGCCAGCAGCTCCGACAGGGTTGGAGAGACCCAGTACTTC
TRBJ2-7 | many | TRBD1 | TRBV7-2 | CASSLATGQSYEQYF | TGTGCCAGCAGCTTAGCCACGGGACAGTCCTACGAGCAGTACTTC
TRBJ2-7 | many | TRBD2 | TRBV7-2 | CASSGGEGPYEQYF | TGTGCCAGCAGCGGCGGGGAGGGACCCTACGAGCAGTACTTC
TRBJ2-1 | few | TRBD1 | TRBV20-1 | CSAASGTGVYNEQFF | TGCAGTGCCGCTTCCGGGACAGGAGTCTACAATGAGCAGTTCTTC
TRBJ2-7 | few | NA | TRBV28 | CASSQSPSYEQYF | TGTGCCAGCAGTCAATCCCCCAGCTACGAGCAGTACTTC
TRBJ2-7 | many | TRBD1 | TRBV12-3/TRBV12-4 | CASSRPDRPTYEQYF | TGTGCCAGCAGCCGCCCGGACAGGCCGACCTACGAGCAGTACTTC
TRBJ2-1 | NA | TRBD2 | TRBV4-1 | CASSQGTSGANNEQFF | TGTGCCAGCAGCCAAGGAACTAGCGGGGCTAACAATGAGCAGTTCTTC
TRBJ1-5 | many | NA | TRBV19 | CASSDRTGGHSNQPQHF | TGTGCCAGTAGTGACCGTACCGGGGGCCATAGCAATCAGCCCCAGCATTTT
TRBJ2-7 | few | NA | TRBV7-3 | CASSLGTLHEQYF | TGTGCCAGCAGCTTAGGAACCCTTCACGAGCAGTACTTC
TRBJ2-3 | NA | NA | TRBV24-1 | CATSDSSSTDTQYF | TGTGCCACCAGTGACTCCTCTAGCACAGATACGCAGTATTTT
TRBJ1-5 | few | TRBD1 | TRBV20-1 | CSAPPDRGQPQHF | TGCAGTGCTCCTCCTGACAGGGGCCAGCCCCAGCATTTT
TRBJ2-5 | few | TRBD2 | TRBV28 | CASSLPEASGRPEGWAQYF | TGTGCCAGCAGTTTGCCCGAGGCTAGCGGGAGGCCCGAGGGGTGGGCCCAGTACTTC
TRBJ2-4 | many | NA | TRBV12-3/TRBV12-4 | CASSQQGGWNIQYF | TGTGCCAGCAGTCAACAGGGTGGCTGGAACATTCAGTACTTC
TRBJ2-1 | many | TRBD1 | TRBV12-5 | CASGLVQGPNNEQFF | TGTGCTAGTGGTTTGGTACAGGGGCCCAACAATGAGCAGTTCTTC
TRBJ2-1 | few | NA | TRBV19 | CASMRASSYNEQFF | TGTGCCAGTATGCGGGCCAGCTCCTACAATGAGCAGTTCTTC
TRBJ2-3 | NA | NA | TRBV7-2 | CASSLDRLTDTQYF | TGTGCCAGCAGCTTAGACAGGCTCACAGATACGCAGTATTTT
TRBJ1-1 | NA | NA | TRBV18 | CASSPPGRLDTEAFF | TGTGCCAGCTCACCACCGGGGCGCCTGGACACTGAAGCTTTCTTT
TRBJ1-6 | many | NA | TRBV7-3 | CASSLFADNNSPLHF | TGTGCCAGCAGCCTGTTCGCGGATAATAATTCACCCCTCCACTTT
TRBJ1-1 | many | NA | TRBV15 | CATSRVYDGEAFF | TGTGCCACCAGCAGAGTATACGATGGAGAAGCTTTCTTT
TRBJ2-3 | NA | NA | TRBV29-1 | CSVLRRLRDTQYF | TGCAGCGTCCTCCGGCGCCTCCGAGATACGCAGTATTTT
TRBJ1-1 | NA | TRBD1 | TRBV2 | CASRSPTGDTEAFF | TGTGCCAGCAGGTCCCCGACAGGGGACACTGAAGCTTTCTTT
TRBJ1-2 | many | NA | TRBV11-2 | CASSLGDKQYGYTF | TGTGCCAGCAGCTTAGGGGACAAGCAATATGGCTACACCTTC
TRBJ2-7 | NA | TRBD2 | TRBV6-2/TRBV6-3 | CASSPQREAQNEQYF | TGTGCCAGCAGTCCCCAGCGGGAGGCGCAGAACGAGCAGTACTTC
TRBJ2-7 | many | NA | TRBV14 | CASSQAIPPYEQYF | TGTGCCAGCAGCCAAGCCATCCCCCCCTACGAGCAGTACTTC
TRBJ2-5 | NA | TRBD2 | TRBV6-2/TRBV6-3 | CASSFGTSARIQYF | TGTGCCAGCAGTTTTGGTACTAGCGCGCGAATCCAGTACTTC
TRBJ2-7 | many | TRBD1 | TRBV6-1 | CASSAGTGAYEQYF | TGTGCCAGCAGTGCCGGGACAGGTGCCTACGAGCAGTACTTC
TRBJ1-2 | few | TRBD1 | TRBV4-1 | CASSQTGTETNYGYTF | TGCGCCAGCAGCCAAACTGGGACAGAAACTAACTATGGCTACACCTTC